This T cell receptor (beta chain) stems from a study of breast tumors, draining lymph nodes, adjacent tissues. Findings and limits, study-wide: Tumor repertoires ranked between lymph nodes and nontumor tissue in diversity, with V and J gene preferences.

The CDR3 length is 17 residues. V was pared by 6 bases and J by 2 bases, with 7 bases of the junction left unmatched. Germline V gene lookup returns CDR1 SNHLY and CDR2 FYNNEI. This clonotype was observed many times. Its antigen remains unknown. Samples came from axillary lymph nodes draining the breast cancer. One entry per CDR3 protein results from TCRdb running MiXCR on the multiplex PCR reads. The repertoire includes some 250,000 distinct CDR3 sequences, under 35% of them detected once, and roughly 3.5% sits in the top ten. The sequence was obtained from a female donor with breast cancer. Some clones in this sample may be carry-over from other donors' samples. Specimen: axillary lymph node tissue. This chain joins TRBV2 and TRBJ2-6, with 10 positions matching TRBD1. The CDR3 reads CASSYRTGGTGANVLTF. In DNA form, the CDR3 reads TGTGCCAGCAGCTATAGGACAGGGGGAACTGGGGCCAACGTCCTGACTTTC. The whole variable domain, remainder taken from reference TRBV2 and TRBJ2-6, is EPEVTQTPSHQVTQMGQEVILRCVPISNHLYFYWYRQILGQKVEFLVSFYNNEISEKSEIFDDQFSVERPDGSNFTLKIRSTKLEDSAMYFCASSYRTGGTGANVLTFGAGSRLTVL.